Following are 25 T cell receptor beta chains from one sample sequenced in a study of T cell responses to AZD1222 COVID-19 vaccine. Assay: immunoSEQ multiplex PCR; the TCRdb copy retains only in-frame clones and omits some. The sample gives 130,000 to 150,000 clones, 92% of which show up once; 1.5% to 2% is in the top ten. The sample here was peripheral blood, taken on day 0 of AZD1222 vaccination. Every receptor here comes from an adult in good health.

The V gene is TRBV27, the J gene TRBJ2-7; a possible D gene is TRBD1 (5 bases). V dropped 2 bases and J dropped 2 bases, with 7 bases sitting between them. Germline V gene sequence: CDR1 MNHEY, CDR2 SMNVEV (reference sequence). The CDR3 consists of 13 residues. The CDR3 reads CASSLADTYEQYF. In nucleotides, the CDR3 is TGTGCCAGCAGTTTAGCGGACACCTACGAGCAGTACTTC.

The J gene is TRBJ2-7, the V gene TRBV24-1, with TRBD1 matching 9 bases. The germline V gene encodes CDR1 KGHDR and CDR2 SFDVKD. Trimming cost V 2 bases and J 7 bases; bases outside gene matches: 8. The CDR3 runs 15 residues. The CDR3 DNA reads as TGTGCCACCAGTGATTCCCGGGACAGGGTCGGAGAGCAGTACTTC. It is translated as CATSDSRDRVGEQYF.

This clone was seen a handful of times. This CDR3 is CSASEGSHTDTQYF. The CDR3 region has the DNA TGCAGTGCTAGTGAGGGATCCCACACAGATACGCAGTATTTT. The rearrangement uses TRBV20-1 and TRBJ2-3; D may be TRBD2 (5 bases). V dropped 3 bases and J dropped 2 bases, with 12 bases sitting between them. Germline CDR1 DFQATT, CDR2 SNEGSKA (reference sequence). The CDR3 sequence is 14 residues long.

This clone is a singleton in its sample. The chain combines TRBV19 with TRBJ1-5, with 10 bases aligning to TRBD1. Germline V lookup: CDR1 LNHDA, CDR2 SQIVND (reference sequence). The V gene end was trimmed by 5 bases and the J gene end by 1 base; junction bases not matched to a gene: 2. The CDR3 totals 15 residues. CDR3 in amino acids: CASSGQGVSNQPQHF. CDR3 DNA: TGTGCCAGTAGTGGACAGGGGGTAAGCAATCAGCCCCAGCATTTT. The whole variable domain, remainder taken from reference TRBV19 and TRBJ1-5, is DGGITQSPKYLFRKEGQNVTLSCEQNLNHDAMYWYRQDPGQGLRLIYYSQIVNDFQKGDIAEGYSVSREKKESFPLTVTSAQKNPTAFYLCASSGQGVSNQPQHFGDGTRLSIL.

The CDR3, as DNA: TGTGCCAGCAGCTTACCACAGATCTACGAGCAGTACTTC. It specifies CASSLPQIYEQYF. The gene calls are TRBV7-2 and TRBJ2-7; the D is unclear. Germline V gene data show CDR1 as SGHTA and CDR2 as FQGNSA. The CDR3 is 13 residues long. Between the trimmed V and J ends, which lost 2 bases and 3 bases, there was a span of 8 bases.

The V and J genes are TRBV18 and TRBJ1-5, with D uncertain. The CDR3 consists of 14 residues. CDR1 and CDR2 from the germline V gene are KGHSH and LQKENI. Trimming shortened V by 8 bases and J by 3 bases, and 14 bases separated the two germline ends. DNA for the CDR3: TGTGCCAGCACAGTACGAGGGAACAATCAGCCCCAGCATTTT. It is translated as CASTVRGNNQPQHF.

The chain has TRBV7-8 and TRBJ1-5; 9 bases map to TRBD1. Per the germline V gene, CDR1 is SGHVS and CDR2 is FQNEAQ. The CDR3 has 16 residues. V trimming: 5 bases; J trimming: 4 bases; junction bases outside the gene matches: 9. CDR3: CASSPRQGGYNQPQHF. As DNA, the CDR3 is TGTGCCAGCAGCCCCCGACAGGGGGGATATAATCAGCCCCAGCATTTT.

This chain joins TRBV27 and TRBJ1-1; no reliable D call. The CDR3 is made up of 13 amino acids. V was shortened by 7 bases and J by 1 base, with 10 bases between the two germline ends. Germline values: CDR1 MNHEY, CDR2 SMNVEV (reference sequence). This CDR3 reads CASIGQENTEAFF. CDR3 bases: TGTGCCAGCATTGGGCAGGAGAACACTGAAGCTTTCTTT.

In regard to this clone: The same CDR3 is also encoded by other DNA sequences in this sample. V is TRBV7-9 and J is TRBJ2-7; 10 bases are shared with TRBD1. Germline-derived CDR1 and CDR2 are SEHNR and FQNEAQ (reference sequence). CDR3 length equals 15 residues. V shed 4 bases, J shed 2 bases, and the junction held 5 bases outside the gene matches. CDR3 residues: CASSSPGQGTYEQYF. Here the CDR3 DNA reads TGTGCCAGCAGCTCCCCGGGACAGGGGACCTACGAGCAGTACTTC.

The chain recombines TRBV28 with TRBJ1-2, with 7 bases fitting TRBD1. J lost 0 bases, V lost 6 bases, and 4 bases had no gene match. CDR1 is MDHEN, CDR2 SYDVKM, per germline. There are 14 residues in the CDR3. CDR3 in amino acids: CASRGDRTNYGYTF. CDR3 nucleotide sequence: TGTGCCAGCAGGGGGGACAGAACTAACTATGGCTACACCTTC.

The chain has TRBV9 and TRBJ1-2; D not certain. CDR1 is SGDLS, CDR2 YYNGEE, per germline. The CDR3 extends over 14 amino acids. The V end lost 0 bases, the J end lost 4 bases, and 10 bases lay between the germline ends. DNA for the CDR3: TGTGCCAGCAGCGTAGACCCCGCAGCCTATGGCTACACCTTC. This sequence encodes CASSVDPAAYGYTF.

This chain connects TRBV4-2 to TRBJ2-5; no clear D. Germline CDR1 and CDR2: LGHNA and YNFKEQ. The CDR3 is made up of 16 amino acids. Trimming took 1 base from V and 4 from J, leaving 16 bases between them. The CDR3 nucleotides are TGTGCCAGCAGCCAAGGTCGATATCAAGTGCCAGAGACCCAGTACTTC. Residues: CASSQGRYQVPETQYF.

V is TRBV12-3 or TRBV12-4 and J is TRBJ1-3, with D unclear. V was cut by 7 bases and J by 0 bases, with 7 bases left in between. This CDR3 has 13 amino acids. The CDR3 reads CASTRNSGNTIYF. The CDR3 DNA is TGTGCCAGCACACGGAACTCTGGAAACACCATATATTTT.

The chain links TRBV7-9 to TRBJ1-4, with unresolved D. V gave up 3 bases and J gave up 8 bases, with 10 bases separating them. The CDR3 is 13 residues long. Germline V gene data show CDR1 as SEHNR and CDR2 as FQNEAQ (reference sequence). CDR3 sequence (DNA): TGTGCCAGCAGCTTTCGCGGCAACGAAAAACTGTTTTTT. Amino acid sequence: CASSFRGNEKLFF.

This clone was observed once. The rearrangement joins TRBV4-1 to TRBJ2-5; D gene ambiguous. Germline CDR1 reads MGHRA; CDR2 reads YSYEKL. The CDR3 has 12 residues. V was cut by 0 bases and J by 8 bases, with 7 bases left in between. CDR3 loop: CASSQDRTTQYF. The CDR3 nucleotides read TGCGCCAGCAGCCAAGATCGAACAACCCAGTACTTC.

This clone was detected only a few times. This sequence joins TRBV12-5 and TRBJ2-5; 8 bases map to TRBD1. Germline V gene lookup returns CDR1 LGHNT and CDR2 FRNRAP. CDR3 length: 14 residues. With V trimmed by 8 bases and J by 4 bases, 9 bases remained unmatched. The CDR3 protein is CASSAPGQVETQYF. The CDR3, as DNA: TGTGCTAGTTCAGCGCCGGGACAGGTAGAGACCCAGTACTTC.

In its sample, this clone was seen once. The rearrangement links TRBV7-9 to TRBJ1-6; D remains ambiguous. V was cut by 1 base and J by 4 bases, with 5 bases left in between. Germline V gene sequence: CDR1 SEHNR, CDR2 FQNEAQ (reference sequence). This CDR3 region has 14 residues. The DNA for the CDR3 is TGTGCCAGCAGCTTAGAACAATATAATTCACCCCTCCACTTT. Amino acids: CASSLEQYNSPLHF.

This chain links TRBV6-4 with TRBJ1-5; no reliable D call. The germline gives CDR1 MRHNA, CDR2 SNTAGT. The CDR3 contains 14 residues. V was clipped by 8 bases and J by 5 bases, with 16 bases between them. CDR3 residues: CASVPPGDDQPQHF. CDR3 bases: TGTGCCAGCGTTCCCCCTGGGGATGATCAGCCCCAGCATTTT.

The chain combines TRBV15 with TRBJ1-4; D is unclear. Trimming took 1 base from V and 8 from J, leaving 5 bases between them. Looked up from germline, CDR1 is LNHNV and CDR2 is YYDKDF (reference sequence). The CDR3 runs to 12 residues. The CDR3 DNA is TGTGCCACCAGCAGAGCTGCCGAAAAACTGTTTTTT. Encoded protein: CATSRAAEKLFF.

V gene TRBV5-6 combines with J gene TRBJ2-7; unclear D gene. V was pared by 4 bases and J by 3 bases, with 5 bases between. CDR3 length: 11 residues. Germline V gene data show CDR1 as SGHDT and CDR2 as YYEEEE. The CDR3 nucleotides read TGTGCCAGCAGCACCTACTACGAGCAGTACTTC. Translating gives CASSTYYEQYF.

The chain employs TRBV3-1 (or the pseudogene TRBV3-2) and TRBJ1-2, with TRBD1 matching 11 bases. CDR1 and CDR2 from the germline V gene are LGHDT and YNNKEL (reference sequence). The CDR3 has 14 residues. J lost 4 bases, V lost 8 bases, and 6 bases had no gene match. This chain's CDR3 is CASSGQGVFYGYTF. The CDR3 DNA reads TGTGCCAGCTCGGGACAGGGGGTATTCTATGGCTACACCTTC.

The chain has TRBV18 and TRBJ2-1; weak D call: TRBD1 (6 bases). Trimming cost V 2 bases and J 7 bases, with 12 bases left between them. CDR1 and CDR2 from the germline V gene are KGHSH and LQKENI. The CDR3 loop spans 14 amino acids. The CDR3 loop is CASSPGAGENEQFF. The CDR3 coding sequence is TGTGCCAGCTCACCAGGGGCAGGGGAGAATGAGCAGTTCTTC.

V gene TRBV4-3 combines with J gene TRBJ2-2; D unresolved. Germline V gene sequence: CDR1 LGHNA, CDR2 YSLEER. The CDR3 spans 15 residues. Trimming pared 6 bases from V and 6 bases from J, leaving 17 bases between. In DNA, the CDR3 is TGCGCCAGCAGTCTTGCTGCGGTCCGGCCCGGGGAGCTGTTTTTT. It codes for CASSLAAVRPGELFF.

The CDR3 DNA is TGTGCCAGCAGCCCTGACAGGGGAAACACCATATATTTT. It is translated as CASSPDRGNTIYF. This chain connects TRBV7-3 to TRBJ1-3; possibly TRBD1 for D (6 bases). The V gene's germline CDR1 is SGHTA and CDR2 FQGTGA. This CDR3 is built from 13 residues. V was shortened by 5 bases and J by 4 bases, with 9 bases between the two germline ends.

The chain recombines TRBV7-2 with TRBJ2-5, with 7 bases aligning to TRBD2. The length of the CDR3 is 16 residues. The V gene end was trimmed by 2 bases and the J gene end by 4 bases; junction bases not matched to a gene: 10. Germline CDR1 reads SGHTA; CDR2 reads FQGNSA. The CDR3 nucleotides read TGTGCCAGCAGCTTATCATCGGCTAGCGGCCTAGAGACCCAGTACTTC. This gives the protein CASSLSSASGLETQYF.